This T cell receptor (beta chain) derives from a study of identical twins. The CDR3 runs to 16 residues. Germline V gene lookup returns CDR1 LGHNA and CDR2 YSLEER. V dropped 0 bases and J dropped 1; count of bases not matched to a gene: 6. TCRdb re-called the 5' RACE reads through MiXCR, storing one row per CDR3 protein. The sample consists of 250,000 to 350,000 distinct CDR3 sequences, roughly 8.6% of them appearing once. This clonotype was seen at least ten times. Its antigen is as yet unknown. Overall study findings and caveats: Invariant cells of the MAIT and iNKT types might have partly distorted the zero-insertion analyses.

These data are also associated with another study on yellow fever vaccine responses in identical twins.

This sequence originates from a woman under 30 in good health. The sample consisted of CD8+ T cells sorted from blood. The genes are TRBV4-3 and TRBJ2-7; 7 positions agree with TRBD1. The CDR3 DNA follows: TGCGCCAGCAGCCAAGATCGAGGGGGCTCATCCTACGAGCAGTACTTC. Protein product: CASSQDRGGSSYEQYF.